These 10 T cell receptor beta chains were sequenced from one sample in a study of CD8 T cells in Susac syndrome (dated by TCRdb to between 2018 and 2020). Library preparation employed the immunoSEQ multiplex PCR assay. RNA was extracted using the RNeasy kit, and about 0.5 to 1 ug of the RNA was reverse transcribed with random hexamers. TCRdb trimmed public reads at Q25 via fastp, called clones via MiXCR and kept in-frame beta chains. A single entry per CDR3 protein holds the most common genes and DNA from its merged rows. In this sample the table shows roughly 200,000 distinct CDR3 sequences, around 93% of which occur a single time. The ten most abundant clones make up around 0.1% of the sample. Sequenced: CD4+ T cells from PBMCs. Source of these receptors: a human donor in good health.

The J gene is TRBJ2-1, the V gene TRBV5-1; TRBD2 matches 11 bases. Germline trimming cut 0 bases from V and 15 bases from J; bases unmatched to any gene: 5. The CDR3 sequence is 13 residues long. Germline V lookup: CDR1 SGHRS, CDR2 YFSETQ. CDR3 protein: CASSLDSGGAPFF. In nucleotides, the CDR3 is TGCGCCAGCAGCTTGGATAGCGGGGGGGCCCCGTTCTTC.

The genes are TRBV19 and TRBJ2-7, with D perhaps matching TRBD1 (5 bases). The germline V gene has CDR1 LNHDA and CDR2 SQIVND (reference sequence). Trimming removed 3 bases at V and 2 bases at J, with 17 bases between. The CDR3 totals 16 residues. This chain's CDR3 is CASSMSVRGQTYEQYF. The DNA of the CDR3 is TGTGCCAGTAGTATGTCGGTGCGCGGACAAACCTACGAGCAGTACTTC. The variable domain in full, with the rest retrieved from reference TRBV19 and TRBJ2-7, is DGGITQSPKYLFRKEGQNVTLSCEQNLNHDAMYWYRQDPGQGLRLIYYSQIVNDFQKGDIAEGYSVSREKKESFPLTVTSAQKNPTAFYLCASSMSVRGQTYEQYFGPGTRLTVT.

This sequence joins TRBV19 and TRBJ2-6; 11 bases align to TRBD1. The CDR3 runs to 17 residues. Germline V gene lookup returns CDR1 LNHDA and CDR2 SQIVND (reference sequence). Trimming took 6 bases from V and 0 from J; bases not matched to a gene: 4. CDR3 DNA sequence: TGTGCCAGTAGGACAGGGACAGGGGGCTCTGGGGCCAACGTCCTGACTTTC. It translates to CASRTGTGGSGANVLTF.

This clonotype was counted once. The rearrangement links TRBV11-2 to TRBJ2-7, with 7 bases lining up with TRBD1. This CDR3 contains 14 residues. J gave up 6 bases and V 4 bases, and 9 bases lay outside the gene matches. Germline CDR1 reads SGHAT; CDR2 reads FQNNGV. The CDR3 nucleotides are TGTGCCAGCAGCTCCGCAGGAAACAGGGGCGAGCAGTACTTC. Amino acids: CASSSAGNRGEQYF. The full variable domain, its missing parts supplied by reference TRBV11-2 and TRBJ2-7, is EAGVAQSPRYKIIEKRQSVAFWCNPISGHATLYWYQQILGQGPKLLIQFQNNGVVDDSQLPKDRFSAERLKGVDSTLKIQPAKLEDSAVYLCASSSAGNRGEQYFGPGTRLTVT.

In this sample, this clonotype turned up a few times. This chain connects TRBV12-3 or TRBV12-4 to TRBJ1-5; D gene uncertain. V was cut by 4 bases and J by 4 bases, with 17 bases left in between. This CDR3 has 16 residues. This CDR3 reads CASSSSFESDNQPQHF. The CDR3 DNA reads TGTGCCAGCAGTTCCTCATTTGAGAGCGATAATCAGCCCCAGCATTTT.

The gene calls are TRBV27 and TRBJ2-3; unclear D gene. Trimming removed 4 bases from V and 2 bases from J, with 4 bases in between. This CDR3 comprises 12 residues. CDR1 MNHEY and CDR2 SMNVEV come from the germline V gene (reference sequence). The CDR3 region has the DNA TGTGCCAGCAGTTCCCACACAGATACGCAGTATTTT. This translates into CASSSHTDTQYF.

The chain employs TRBV11-2 and TRBJ2-2; the match to TRBD1 covers 9 bases. The V gene's germline CDR1 is SGHAT and CDR2 FQNNGV. Germline trimming cut 3 bases from V and 5 bases from J; bases unmatched to any gene: 4. The CDR3 consists of 15 residues. The CDR3: CASSFRDRVTGELFF. The DNA for the CDR3 is TGTGCCAGCAGCTTTCGGGACAGGGTTACCGGGGAGCTGTTTTTT.

The chain couples TRBV19 to TRBJ1-2, with 8 bases aligning to TRBD1. V was clipped by 5 bases and J by 8 bases; unmatched bases: 7. The V gene's germline CDR1 is LNHDA and CDR2 SQIVND (reference sequence). This CDR3 is built from 13 residues. DNA for the CDR3: TGTGCCAGTAGTCTCCGGACAGGGAACGGCTACACCTTC. Translated: CASSLRTGNGYTF.

The rearrangement joins TRBV4-1 to TRBJ2-2; 8 bases fit TRBD2. Germline V CDR1 and CDR2: MGHRA, YSYEKL. This CDR3 contains 17 residues. Unmatched junction bases numbered 4, after V lost 0 bases and J lost 1 base. This chain's CDR3 is CASSQDSGTWNTGELFF. Written as DNA, the CDR3 is TGCGCCAGCAGCCAAGATAGCGGGACTTGGAACACCGGGGAGCTGTTTTTT.

J is TRBJ1-4 and V is TRBV5-6; 10 nucleotides agree with TRBD1. J lost 7 bases, V lost 3 bases, and 6 bases had no gene match. CDR1 SGHDT and CDR2 YYEEEE come from the germline V gene. This CDR3 comprises 15 residues. DNA for the CDR3: TGTGCCAGCAGCTGGCGGGACAGGGGATTTGAAAAACTGTTTTTT. It yields the protein CASSWRDRGFEKLFF.